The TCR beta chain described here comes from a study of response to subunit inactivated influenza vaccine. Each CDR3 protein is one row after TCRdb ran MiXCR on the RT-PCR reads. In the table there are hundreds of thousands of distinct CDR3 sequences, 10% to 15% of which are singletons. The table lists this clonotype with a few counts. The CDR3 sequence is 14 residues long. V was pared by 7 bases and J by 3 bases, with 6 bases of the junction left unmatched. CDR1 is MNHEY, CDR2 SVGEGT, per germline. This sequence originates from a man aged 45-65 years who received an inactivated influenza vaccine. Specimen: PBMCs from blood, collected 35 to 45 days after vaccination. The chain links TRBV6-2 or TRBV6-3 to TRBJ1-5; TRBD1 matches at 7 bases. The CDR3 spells CASTLTGNNQPQHF. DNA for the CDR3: TGTGCCAGCACCCTGACAGGGAACAATCAGCCCCAGCATTTT.